The entry below gives a single T cell receptor beta chain sequence along with its context. Its specificity is unknown. V was cut by 4 bases and J by 6 bases, with 12 bases left in between. The CDR3 covers 14 residues. CDR1 and CDR2 from the germline V gene are SGHTA and FQGTGA. Cultured CD4+ T-cell DNA underwent Oncomine TCR Beta short-read sequencing. TCRdb analysed the PCR reads with MiXCR anew, one entry per CDR3 protein. The data contain more than 15,000 distinct CDR3 sequences, more than 40% of them singletons. The data derive from a study of vaccination and CD4 T cells after COVID-19. Overall study: A median of about 98 days (range 35 to 161) separated diagnosis from post-COVID sampling. Cellular stimulation was performed using overlapping spike peptides derived from SARS-CoV-2, HCoV-NL63, HCoV-OC43 and HCoV-229E. General study findings and limits: It was observed that, in convalescent patients, a median around 88% of reactive clones arose only post-vaccination.

Documented time point: late sampling 161 to 241 days after vaccination in three convalescent patients. As for treatment: roughly 10-day PBMC culture with coronavirus spike peptide pools or control peptides (ViraFEST assay). Culture conditions combined 2 million to 2.5 million PBMCs per well with about 9.2 IU/ml IL-2 and roughly 10 ug/ml peptide pools. The receptor comes from a human donor who had recovered from COVID-19. The V and J genes are TRBV7-3 and TRBJ2-2; D remains ambiguous. This specimen consisted of CD4+ T cells from blood, cultured in vitro, obtained about 7 months after SARS-CoV-2 vaccination. CDR3 in amino acids: CASSSAHWAGELFF. CDR3 nucleotide sequence: TGTGCCAGCAGCTCAGCCCATTGGGCCGGGGAGCTGTTTTTT. The variable domain in full, with the rest retrieved from reference TRBV7-3 and TRBJ2-2, is GAGVSQTPSNKVTEKGKYVELRCDPISGHTALYWYRQSLGQGPEFLIYFQGTGAADDSGLPNDRFFAVRPEGSVSTLKIQRTERGDSAVYLCASSSAHWAGELFFGEGSRLTVL.